One sample yielded the 10 T cell receptor beta chains listed below, sequenced in a study of T cell responses to AZD1222 COVID-19 vaccine. Clones were sequenced by immunoSEQ multiplex PCR, and TCRdb holds only the in-frame ones, with some missing. The data contain about 150,000 clones, about 89% of them singletons. The sequences come from peripheral blood, collected 28 days after the second AZD1222 dose. The receptors stem from an adult who received the AZD1222 COVID-19 vaccine.

This clone was counted once. V is TRBV23-1 and J is TRBJ2-7; 7 nucleotides line up with TRBD1. TRBV23-1 is treated as an ORF (open reading frame) with a function not yet certain. This CDR3 is 14 amino acids long. Unmatched junction bases numbered 8, after V lost 3 bases and J lost 6 bases. The CDR3 loop reads CASSHPGPGGEQYF. The CDR3 DNA sequence: TGCGCCAGCAGTCACCCCGGGCCAGGGGGCGAGCAGTACTTC.

V and J are TRBV18 and TRBJ1-1; 7 bases line up with TRBD1. Trimming removed 2 bases from V and 2 bases from J; junction bases left unmatched: 5. The CDR3 contains 15 residues. Looked up from germline, CDR1 is KGHSH and CDR2 is LQKENI. CDR3 in DNA: TGTGCCAGCTCACCAGCGGGACAGAGTAACACTGAAGCTTTCTTT. It translates to CASSPAGQSNTEAFF.

The chain joins TRBV2 to TRBJ1-5, with a tentative D call TRBD1 (5 bases). The germline V and J ends were trimmed by 6 bases and 0 bases, with 12 bases remaining between them. The CDR3 has 15 residues. The germline V gene has CDR1 SNHLY and CDR2 FYNNEI. The CDR3 reads CASSRDRLSNQPQHF. The CDR3, as DNA: TGTGCCAGCAGCCGTGACAGACTTAGCAATCAGCCCCAGCATTTT.

J is TRBJ2-3 and V is TRBV19; no clear D. This CDR3 is 15 amino acids long. With 2 bases removed from V and 0 bases from J, the gap between germline ends came to 9 bases. Per the germline V gene, CDR1 is LNHDA and CDR2 is SQIVND (reference sequence). In nucleotides, the CDR3 is TGTGCCAGTAGTATATTCAGTTCTAGCACAGATACGCAGTATTTT. Protein sequence: CASSIFSSSTDTQYF.

V is TRBV7-8 and J is TRBJ2-7; TRBD1 agrees at 9 bases. Germline loops: CDR1 SGHVS, CDR2 FQNEAQ. The trim removed 0 bases at V and 6 bases at J, leaving 6 bases unmatched. The CDR3 spans 15 residues. This chain's CDR3 is CASSLAGTGSGEQYF. CDR3 coding DNA: TGTGCCAGCAGCTTAGCCGGGACAGGGAGCGGCGAGCAGTACTTC.

This rearrangement joins TRBV5-1 to TRBJ2-7; TRBD1 matches at 11 bases. J gave up 3 bases and V 4 bases, and 3 bases lay outside the gene matches. Germline V gives CDR1 SGHRS, CDR2 YFSETQ. The CDR3 covers 14 residues. CDR3 bases: TGCGCCAGCAGCGGCGGGACAGGGGGCTACGAGCAGTACTTC. Its protein is CASSGGTGGYEQYF.

This chain uses TRBV19 with TRBJ1-5; tentative D call: TRBD1 (6 bases). Germline lookup yields CDR1 LNHDA and CDR2 SQIVND (reference sequence). This CDR3 is built from 15 residues. With 5 bases removed from V and 2 bases from J, the gap between germline ends came to 13 bases. The CDR3 coding sequence is TGTGCCAGTAGTCTGCCACAGGGAGGCAATCAGCCCCAGCATTTT. Its protein product is CASSLPQGGNQPQHF.

The chain has TRBV5-1 and TRBJ1-6, with 7 positions matching TRBD1. CDR1 is SGHRS, CDR2 YFSETQ, per germline. The CDR3 totals 14 residues. V shed 4 bases and J 10 bases; nucleotides not matched to a gene: 8. The CDR3 DNA is TGCGCCAGCAGCCGCGCAGGGGGAGGCTCACCCCTCCACTTT. It is translated as CASSRAGGGSPLHF.

The chain carries TRBV28 and TRBJ2-1; TRBD2 matches 7 bases. Losses at the gene ends were 3 bases for V and 8 bases for J; bases not matched to a gene: 10. The length of the CDR3 is 15 residues. The germline V gene has CDR1 MDHEN and CDR2 SYDVKM. Here the CDR3 reads CASSLYRGLVDEQFF. In nucleotides, the CDR3 is TGTGCCAGCAGTTTGTACCGAGGACTAGTGGATGAGCAGTTCTTC.

This chain joins TRBV15 and TRBJ2-2; TRBD2 is a possible D gene (6 bases). Between the trimmed V and J ends, which lost 1 base and 4 bases, there was a span of 7 bases. The CDR3 is 14 amino acids. Germline V gene lookup returns CDR1 LNHNV and CDR2 YYDKDF (reference sequence). The CDR3 bases are TGTGCCACCAGCAGAGCGGGGGTCACCGGGGAGCTGTTTTTT. This translates into CATSRAGVTGELFF.